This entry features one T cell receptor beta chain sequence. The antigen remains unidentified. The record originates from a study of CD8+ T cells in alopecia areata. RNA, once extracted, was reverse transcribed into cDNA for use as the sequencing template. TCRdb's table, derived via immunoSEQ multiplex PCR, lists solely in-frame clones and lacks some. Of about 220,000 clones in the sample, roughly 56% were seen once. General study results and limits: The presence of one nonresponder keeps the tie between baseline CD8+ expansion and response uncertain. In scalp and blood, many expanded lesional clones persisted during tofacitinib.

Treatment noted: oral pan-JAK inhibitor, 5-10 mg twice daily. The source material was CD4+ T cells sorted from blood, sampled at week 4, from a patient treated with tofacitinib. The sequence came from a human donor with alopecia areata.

CDR3 in DNA: TGCAGCGCTACCCTTGGGGTGAACACTGAAGCTTTCTTT. Its protein is CSATLGVNTEAFF. This rearrangement joins TRBV29-1 to TRBJ1-1; D remains ambiguous. Trimming took off 7 bases at V and 0 bases at J, with 12 bases between the two ends. The germline gives CDR1 SQVTM, CDR2 ANQGSEA. There are 13 residues in the CDR3.